A single sample gave rise to the 5 T cell receptor beta chains below, sequenced in a study of T-cell memory formation after mild COVID-19. TCRdb passed the 5' RACE reads through MiXCR, listing each CDR3 protein once. Of roughly 100,000 distinct CDR3 sequences detected, more than 13% appear once; the ten largest clones hold 39%. The sequenced sample was PBMCs or a T cell subset sorted from them (not recorded which). These receptors all stem from a man aged 18-30 years who had mild COVID-19 (a few samples of this study predate the infection). Cell type and time point are not known.

This clonotype occurred a few times. The chain couples TRBV4-1 to TRBJ1-6; 12 bases align to TRBD1. This CDR3 contains 18 residues. CDR1 and CDR2 (germline): MGHRA, YSYEKL. J lost 9 bases, V lost 1 base, and 10 bases had no gene match. CDR3 sequence reads: CASSQVLWDRGPGSPLHF. The CDR3 region has the DNA TGCGCCAGCAGCCAAGTGCTTTGGGACAGGGGGCCTGGTTCACCCCTCCACTTT.

The chain links TRBV6-6 to TRBJ1-1; D is possibly TRBD1 (5 bases). The CDR3 spans 14 residues. Germline CDR1 reads MNHNY; CDR2 reads SVGAGI (reference sequence). Trimming took 5 bases from V and 4 from J, leaving 14 bases between them. The CDR3 DNA is TGTGCCAGCAGTACACAGGAAGGGAGCACTGAAGCTTTCTTT. Its protein product is CASSTQEGSTEAFF.

This clonotype showed up just a few times. This chain joins TRBV29-1 and TRBJ2-3; 8 positions match TRBD1. This CDR3 is 15 amino acids long. Losses at the gene ends were 2 bases for V and 4 bases for J; bases not matched to a gene: 8. Germline V gives CDR1 SQVTM, CDR2 ANQGSEA. The CDR3 DNA reads as TGCAGCGTTGAAAGCGGCAGGGGGCAATCAGATACGCAGTATTTT. Its protein product is CSVESGRGQSDTQYF.

The chain uses TRBV12-5 and TRBJ2-2, with 10 bases identical to TRBD1. Germline CDR1 and CDR2: LGHNT and FRNRAP. V lost 1 base and J lost 6; bases outside the gene matches: 2. This CDR3 spans 15 amino acids. The CDR3 protein is CASGLGQGAAGELFF. In DNA, the CDR3 is TGTGCTAGTGGTTTGGGACAGGGGGCTGCCGGGGAGCTGTTTTTT.

The chain recombines TRBV5-5 with TRBJ1-5; D gene unclear. V was trimmed by 4 bases and J by 9 bases, leaving 14 bases between them. CDR1 is SGHKS and CDR2 is YYEKEE in the germline V gene (reference sequence). The CDR3 loop spans 13 amino acids. This CDR3 reads CASSTGPGGPQHF. The CDR3 DNA is TGTGCCAGCAGCACCGGGCCGGGCGGGCCCCAGCATTTT.